This T cell receptor beta chain derives from a study of cytomegalovirus exposure and HLA in healthy donors. The study, taken as a whole, reports: Common viral pathogens seemed, in a later analysis, to connect with several of the most significant clusters. Whilst most TCR sequences proved rare, a subset of public TCRs occurred across many donors. A later analysis reportedly found fewer N-insertions in an Asian-associated ancestry cluster than the approximately 700-donor mean.

Trimming took 5 bases from V and 1 from J, leaving 13 bases between them. Germline assignment: CDR1 SNHLY and CDR2 FYNNEI. CDR3 size: 15 residues. With 60 Vbeta and 13 Jbeta primers, the PCR was carried out. Using immunoSEQ multiplex PCR, the repertoire was profiled, and TCRdb retains in-frame clones only, with some absent. The table records around 120,000 clones, 60% to 85% of them present only once. With respect to this clone: The antigen is undetermined.

This clonotype was sampled from a woman aged 40 to 55 in good health and CMV-seropositive. Sequencing input: PBMCs. This sequence joins TRBV2 and TRBJ2-3, with a tentative D call TRBD1 (5 bases). The DNA of the CDR3 is TGTGCCAGCAGTCTTCAGGGTGGGGGCACAGATACGCAGTATTTT. It is translated as CASSLQGGGTDTQYF. Full variable domain (remainder filled in from reference TRBV2 and TRBJ2-3): EPEVTQTPSHQVTQMGQEVILRCVPISNHLYFYWYRQILGQKVEFLVSFYNNEISEKSEIFDDQFSVERPDGSNFTLKIRSTKLEDSAMYFCASSLQGGGTDTQYFGPGTRLTVL.